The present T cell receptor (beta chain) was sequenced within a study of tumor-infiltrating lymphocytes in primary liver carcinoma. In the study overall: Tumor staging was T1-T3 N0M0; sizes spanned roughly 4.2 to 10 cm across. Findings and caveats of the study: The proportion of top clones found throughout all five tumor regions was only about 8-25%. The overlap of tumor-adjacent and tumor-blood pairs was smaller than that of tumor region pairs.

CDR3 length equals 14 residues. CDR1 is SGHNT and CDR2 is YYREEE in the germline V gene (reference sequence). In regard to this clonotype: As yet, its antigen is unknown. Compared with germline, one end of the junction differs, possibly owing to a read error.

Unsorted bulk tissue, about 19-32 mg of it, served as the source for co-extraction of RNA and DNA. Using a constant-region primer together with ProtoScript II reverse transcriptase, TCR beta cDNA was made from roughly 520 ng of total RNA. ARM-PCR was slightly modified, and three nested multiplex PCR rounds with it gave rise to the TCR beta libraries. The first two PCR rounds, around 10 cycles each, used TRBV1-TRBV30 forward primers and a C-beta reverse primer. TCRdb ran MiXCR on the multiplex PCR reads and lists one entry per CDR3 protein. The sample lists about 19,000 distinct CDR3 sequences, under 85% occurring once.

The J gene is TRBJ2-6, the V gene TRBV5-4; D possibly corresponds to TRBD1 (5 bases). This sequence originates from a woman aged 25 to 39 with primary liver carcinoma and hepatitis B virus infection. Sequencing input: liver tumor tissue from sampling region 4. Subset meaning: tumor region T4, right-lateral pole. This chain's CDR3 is CDSSLATGANVMTF. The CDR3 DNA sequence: TGTGACAGCAGCTTGGCAACTGGGGCCAACGTCATGACTTTC.